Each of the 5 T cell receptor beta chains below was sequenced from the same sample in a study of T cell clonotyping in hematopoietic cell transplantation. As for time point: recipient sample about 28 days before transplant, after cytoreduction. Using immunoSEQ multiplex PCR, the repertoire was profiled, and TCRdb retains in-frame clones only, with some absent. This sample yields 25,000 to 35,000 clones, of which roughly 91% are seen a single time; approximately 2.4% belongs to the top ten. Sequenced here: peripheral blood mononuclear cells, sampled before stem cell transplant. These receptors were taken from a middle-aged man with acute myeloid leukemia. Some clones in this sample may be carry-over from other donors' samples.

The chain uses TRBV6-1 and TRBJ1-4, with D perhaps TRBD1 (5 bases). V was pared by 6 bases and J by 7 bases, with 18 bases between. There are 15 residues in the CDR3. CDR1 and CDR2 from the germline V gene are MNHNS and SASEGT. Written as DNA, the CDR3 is TGTGCCAGCAGCCCAGAGGGCAGGGCGTTTGAAAAACTGTTTTTT. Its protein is CASSPEGRAFEKLFF.

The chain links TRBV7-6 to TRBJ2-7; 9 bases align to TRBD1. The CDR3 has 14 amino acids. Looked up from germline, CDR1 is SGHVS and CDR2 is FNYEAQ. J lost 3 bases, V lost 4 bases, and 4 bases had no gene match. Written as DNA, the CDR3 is TGTGCCAGCAGCTCCGGACAGGGGAACTACGAGCAGTACTTC. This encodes CASSSGQGNYEQYF.

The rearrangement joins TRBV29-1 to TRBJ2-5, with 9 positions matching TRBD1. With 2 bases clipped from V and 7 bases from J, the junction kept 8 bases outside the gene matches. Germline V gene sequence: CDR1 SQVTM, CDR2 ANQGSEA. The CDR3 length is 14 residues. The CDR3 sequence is CSVERTGVGVTQYF. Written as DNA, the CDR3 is TGCAGCGTTGAAAGGACAGGGGTTGGGGTGACCCAGTACTTC.

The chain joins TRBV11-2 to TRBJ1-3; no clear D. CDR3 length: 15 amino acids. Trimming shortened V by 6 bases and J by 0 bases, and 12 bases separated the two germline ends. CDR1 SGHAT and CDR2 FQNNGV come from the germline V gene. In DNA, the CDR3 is TGTGCCAGCAGTTTTGCAAGCGACTCTGGAAACACCATATATTTT. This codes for CASSFASDSGNTIYF.

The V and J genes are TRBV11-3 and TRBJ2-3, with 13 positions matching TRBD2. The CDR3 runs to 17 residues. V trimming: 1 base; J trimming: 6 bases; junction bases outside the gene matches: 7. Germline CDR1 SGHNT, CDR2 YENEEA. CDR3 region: CASSLGGLAGEGDTQYF. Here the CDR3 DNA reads TGTGCCAGCAGCTTAGGCGGACTAGCGGGAGAGGGGGATACGCAGTATTTT.